The rows below give T cell receptor beta chains drawn from one sample of a study of response to subunit inactivated influenza vaccine. One entry per CDR3 protein results from TCRdb running MiXCR on the RT-PCR reads. In the table there are hundreds of thousands of distinct CDR3 sequences, about 14% of which are singletons. The sequences come from PBMCs from blood, collected 14 days before vaccination. These receptors were collected from a man in his fifties or sixties who received an inactivated influenza vaccine. Both conserved end residues are part of each CDR3. Fields, in order: V gene, J gene, clone size, D gene, CDR3 DNA, CDR3 protein. D genes are given only for firm matches. A clone size is listed for some rows: how often the clone was seen (once, few, many), or a class if it is expanded.

>TRBV20-1|TRBJ2-1|.|TRBD2
TGCAGTGCTAGGCCCGGGGGGGGGCCGTCCTACAATGAGCAGTTCTTC
CSARPGGGPSYNEQFF
>TRBV20-1|TRBJ2-1|.|TRBD1
TGCAGTGCTACCCAGGACAGGAGCAATGAGCAGTTCTTC
CSATQDRSNEQFF
>TRBV7-9|TRBJ2-1|many|.
TGTGCCAGCAGCTTAGCGTCCTGGGAGCAGTTCTTC
CASSLASWEQFF
>TRBV12-3/TRBV12-4|TRBJ2-2|.|.
TGTGCCAGCAGTAAGGAGGCCGGGGAGCTGTTTTTT
CASSKEAGELFF
>TRBV11-2|TRBJ2-3|few|.
TGTGCCAGCAGCGCCGGGACGGCCCCCGGGACCTTATTCACAGATACGCAGTATTTT
CASSAGTAPGTLFTDTQYF
>TRBV20-1|TRBJ2-1|few|.
TGCAGTGCTACCGAGAGCCTGAGCTCCTACAATGAGCAGTTCTTC
CSATESLSSYNEQFF
>TRBV10-3|TRBJ1-1|.|.
TGTGCCATCAGAGATGGCGCTGAAGCTTTCTTT
CAIRDGAEAFF
>TRBV6-1|TRBJ1-2|.|.
TGTGCCAGCAGTGAAGCGGCTGGGGCGGGCTATGGCTACACCTTC
CASSEAAGAGYGYTF
>TRBV6-2/TRBV6-3|TRBJ1-2|.|TRBD1
TGTGCCAGCAGTTCCCCGGGACAGGGGTCCTATGGCTACACCTTC
CASSSPGQGSYGYTF
>TRBV4-3|TRBJ1-4|.|.
TGCGCCAGCAGCCAAGCCCCGAGCGGAATACAGGAAAAACTGTTTTTT
CASSQAPSGIQEKLFF
>TRBV27|TRBJ2-7|many|.
TGTGCCAGCAGTTTATCGAGTGGGGGTTACGAGCAGTACTTC
CASSLSSGGYEQYF
>TRBV7-9|TRBJ2-2|few|.
TGTGCCAGCAGCCGTCCCAAGATAGGGACCACCGGGGAGCTGTTTTTT
CASSRPKIGTTGELFF
>TRBV5-1|TRBJ2-5|few|TRBD1
TGCGCCATCAGAATTGGGCAGGGGGCTTCGGAGACCCAGTACTTC
CAIRIGQGASETQYF
>TRBV6-1|TRBJ2-7|.|.
TGTGCCAGCAGTGACGCGGGGCAGGGCGGCTACGAGCAGTACTTC
CASSDAGQGGYEQYF
>TRBV6-5|TRBJ1-2|few|.
TGTGCCAGCAGTTACTGGAACGAGGAAGGCTACACCTTC
CASSYWNEEGYTF
>TRBV7-6|TRBJ2-7|few|.
TGTGCCAGCAGCTTATTGCGGCCAGGGGACGGCGAGCAGTACTTC
CASSLLRPGDGEQYF
>TRBV12-3/TRBV12-4|TRBJ2-3|.|.
TGTGCCAGCAGTTTAGCGGGGGGACTTCTACACACAGATACGCAGTATTTT
CASSLAGGLLHTDTQYF
>TRBV7-6|TRBJ2-5|.|.
TGTGCCAGCAGCTTAGCGCGGGCTGAGGGGACCCAGTACTTC
CASSLARAEGTQYF
>TRBV20-1|TRBJ2-1|many|.
TGCAGTGCTAGAGTCTTACTGGGGCTGCTTGACAATGAGCAGTTCTTC
CSARVLLGLLDNEQFF